This T cell receptor beta chain came from a study of neurological immune-mediated disorders (dated by TCRdb to between 2017 and 2020). The study in broad terms: Peripheral blood TCR-beta repertoires from patients with HTLV-I-associated myelopathy (HAM/TSP), patients with multiple sclerosis, and healthy controls were compared in the study using UMI-based sequencing. The 106 TCR-beta libraries included longitudinal samples, technical triplicates and paired sorted CD4+ and CD8+ T-cell subsets alongside PBMC samples. The cohort included some 66 subjects: 14 with HAM/TSP, approximately 35 with multiple sclerosis, and approximately 20 healthy controls.

Here is what the overall study found, with its caveats: TCR clonal expansion was highest in HAM/TSP patients and lowest in MS patients, with MS patients falling below even healthy controls. Across subjects, expanded clones never shared an identical CDR3 amino acid sequence, which suggests that the TCR-beta repertoires in every group were private.

For sorted-subset TCR libraries, 1 million sorted CD4+ or CD8+ T cells were used. PBMCs were separated from peripheral blood using Ficoll-Hypaque density gradient centrifugation and then cryopreserved in liquid nitrogen. Paired sorted CD4+ and CD8+ subsets came from healthy controls, HAM/TSP patients and MS patients. From the cysteine up to the phenylalanine, the CDR3 has a length of 16 residues. Left in the record is the CDR3 DNA by itself, 48 bases read in frame from the first base. The germline V gene (reference sequence) sets CDR1 to DFQATT and CDR2 to SNEGSKA. V trim: 0 bases; J trim: 0 bases; unmatched bases: 4. This clonotype was seen ten or more times. Its binding antigen is unknown. Within one base of it there is no much larger clone, and no base qualities were kept. cDNA was synthesized by template-switch 5'RACE using a primer carrying a 10-nucleotide random unique molecular identifier by which each TCR transcript was tagged. Each sequencing run produced over 190 million TCR-beta sequences covering 15-18 subjects. Total RNA was extracted with the RNeasy kit. The KAPA Real-time Library Amplification kit was used to amplify TCR-beta VDJ regions with primers for the TCR constant region and the 5'RACE anchor. A first PCR added sample indexes and Illumina adaptors, and a second PCR then raised library yield. After Ampure bead purification, the roughly 650 bp TCR product was size-selected on a 2% E-gel SizeSelection system. Before pooling, library quality was assessed on a Bioanalyzer, concentration was determined with Qubit, and library quantification was performed with the Kapa Library Quantification kit. An Illumina HiSeq 2500 sequenced the libraries paired-end 2 x 150 bp. To increase sequence diversity, about 24-32% phiX was spiked into each library pool. Per the authors' processing: The UMI-based MiGEC pipeline processed quality-filtered reads and removed over 75% of raw TCR sequences during error correction. IMGT germline references were used for alignment of VDJ genes, and clonotypes were defined by a unique CDR3 amino acid sequence together with V-J genes. Clonal expansion, Shannon diversity and CDR3 relatedness were evaluated with VDJtools (CalcPairwiseDistances, ClusterSamples), while phylogenetic trees were built in CLCbio workbench. Expanded clones were defined as having at least 8 unique UMIs, based on coefficient-of-variation modelling across technical triplicates. Clones were called with MiXCR by TCRdb after fastp trimmed the public reads at Q25, and only in-frame beta chains were retained. Records with the same CDR3 protein are collapsed into one entry carrying the most frequent genes and DNA. In this record, the V and J calls reflect TCRdb's handling and not the investigators' own analysis. The table for this sample lists some 10,000 distinct CDR3 sequences; roughly 21% of them were counted only once. The ten largest clonotypes hold 50% of the sample.

What was sequenced was CD8+ T cells from blood. The clonotype originates from a woman aged 55-69 years with HTLV-1-associated myelopathy (HAM/TSP). The sequence joins TRBV20-1 to TRBJ2-2, and 7 bases in between align with TRBD1. The CDR3 here reads CSARDRDSANTGELFF. The nucleotides read TGCAGTGCTAGAGATCGGGACAGCGCGAACACCGGGGAGCTGTTTTTT.